This TCR beta chain is drawn from a study of cytomegalovirus exposure and HLA in healthy donors. Overall study context: Of the donors genotyped, several hundred in all, 65% to 90% fell in the Caucasian-associated ancestry cluster.

Findings and caveats of the study: CMV serostatus alone was available as immune exposure information.

PCR was performed using 60 Vbeta and 13 Jbeta primers. The method was immunoSEQ multiplex PCR; TCRdb's version includes in-frame clones alone and lacks a portion of them. The data contain fewer than 200,000 clones, 80% to 85% of them seen just once; the ten biggest clones take up about 2.3%. For this clone: Its antigen is undetermined.

The ends lost 2 bases at V and 13 bases at J; junction bases unmatched: 11. Germline V CDR1 and CDR2: MNHEY, SMNVEV (reference sequence). The CDR3 spans 14 residues. Though probably carrying unrecorded immune exposures, donors were nominally healthy at sampling. Sequenced input: PBMCs. The sequence was collected from a woman aged 30 to 39 in good health and CMV-seronegative. The chain has TRBV27 and TRBJ2-1, with 7 bases aligning to TRBD2. The CDR3 here is CASSLRGAERGQFF. Here the CDR3 DNA reads TGTGCCAGCAGTTTACGCGGCGCCGAGCGGGGTCAGTTCTTC.